The 18 T cell receptor beta chains given below trace back to one sample, sequenced in a study of blood T cell repertoires in COVID-19. Using immunoSEQ multiplex PCR, the repertoire was profiled, and TCRdb retains in-frame clones only, with some absent. The sample contains approximately 100,000 clones, around 85% of which appear only once. The sequencing sample was made of peripheral blood. The origin of the receptors is a human donor in a cohort sampled during active COVID-19.

This chain links TRBV4-3 with TRBJ2-7; possible D gene TRBD1, 5 bases. Germline CDR1 reads LGHNA; CDR2 reads YSLEER. The CDR3 extends over 14 amino acids. Trimming removed 0 bases at V and 7 bases at J, with 13 bases between. CDR3 nucleotides: TGCGCCAGCAGCCAAGATGTGGGGCGTGAGGAGCAGTACTTC. Translation: CASSQDVGREEQYF.

The rearrangement uses TRBV4-1 and TRBJ1-4, with 9 bases matching TRBD1. Germline-derived CDR1 and CDR2 are MGHRA and YSYEKL. The trim removed 4 bases at V and 8 bases at J, leaving 5 bases unmatched. The CDR3 sequence is 14 residues long. This CDR3 reads CASSLGTGREKLFF. DNA of the CDR3: TGCGCCAGCAGCCTGGGGACAGGGCGGGAAAAACTGTTTTTT.

This clone was recorded a few times. The chain is built from TRBV7-3 and TRBJ2-1; 11 bases map to TRBD2. V shed 2 bases and J 0 bases; nucleotides not matched to a gene: 0. This CDR3 region has 16 residues. CDR1 is SGHTA, CDR2 FQGTGA, per germline. In nucleotides, the CDR3 is TGTGCCAGCAGCTTACTAGCGGGAGGCTCCTACAATGAGCAGTTCTTC. Protein sequence: CASSLLAGGSYNEQFF.

This chain links TRBV4-1 with TRBJ1-5, with 7 positions matching TRBD1. V lost 7 bases and J lost 6; bases outside the gene matches: 12. This CDR3 has 15 amino acids. Germline CDR1 and CDR2: MGHRA and YSYEKL. The CDR3 DNA sequence: TGCGCCAGCAAGTCTCATGACAGGGTTATTCAGCCCCAGCATTTT. Its protein is CASKSHDRVIQPQHF.

The V call is TRBV5-1, the J call TRBJ2-3; 8 bases match TRBD2. Germline V gene data show CDR1 as SGHRS and CDR2 as YFSETQ. V was clipped by 5 bases and J by 2 bases; unmatched bases: 7. The CDR3 loop spans 15 amino acids. CDR3: CASRARGDPTDTQYF. CDR3 in DNA: TGCGCCAGCAGAGCGCGGGGGGACCCCACAGATACGCAGTATTTT.

The chain employs TRBV5-6 and TRBJ2-7; a possible D gene is TRBD1 (6 bases). This CDR3 is built from 12 residues. Trimming cost V 4 bases and J 2 bases, with 7 bases left between them. CDR1 and CDR2 from the germline V gene are SGHDT and YYEEEE. As DNA, the CDR3 is TGTGCCAGCAGCCGGACAGCCTACGAGCAGTACTTC. Its translation is CASSRTAYEQYF. Variable domain in full (rest from reference TRBV5-6 and TRBJ2-7): DAGVTQSPTHLIKTRGQQVTLRCSPKSGHDTVSWYQQALGQGPQFIFQYYEEEERQRGNFPDRFSGHQFPNYSSELNVNALLLGDSALYLCASSRTAYEQYFGPGTRLTVT.

The chain is built from TRBV7-8 and TRBJ1-2; D might be TRBD1 (6 bases). Germline CDR1 SGHVS, CDR2 FQNEAQ. CDR3 length: 16 residues. V was cut by 0 bases and J by 2 bases, with 13 bases left in between. The CDR3 region has the DNA TGTGCCAGCAGCTTAGCGCTCGGACAGACGAACTATGGCTACACCTTC. It specifies CASSLALGQTNYGYTF.

The V and J genes are TRBV7-9 and TRBJ2-3; perhaps TRBD1 as D (6 bases). The ends were cut back, 0 bases at V and 4 bases at J, with 11 bases in the middle. Per germline, CDR1 SEHNR and CDR2 FQNEAQ (reference sequence). CDR3 length: 15 amino acids. The CDR3 spells CASSLAPGQPDTQYF. In DNA, the CDR3 is TGTGCCAGCAGCTTAGCTCCGGGACAACCAGATACGCAGTATTTT.

V and J are TRBV14 and TRBJ2-2, with 7 bases lining up with TRBD1. The CDR3 totals 14 residues. Germline lookup yields CDR1 SGHDN and CDR2 FVKESK. Trimming cost V 1 base and J 5 bases; bases outside gene matches: 1. The CDR3 region has the DNA TGTGCCAGCAGCCAAGGCAGGGGGACCGGGGAGCTGTTTTTT. Protein sequence: CASSQGRGTGELFF.

This chain connects TRBV7-3 to TRBJ2-3, with 7 bases fitting TRBD2. V gave up 5 bases and J gave up 1 base; unmatched junction bases: 3. Germline V CDR1 and CDR2: SGHTA, FQGTGA. The CDR3 is 14 amino acids. The CDR3 spells CASSGTSGTDTQYF. As DNA, the CDR3 is TGTGCCAGCAGCGGAACTAGCGGCACAGATACGCAGTATTTT.

This clone was observed a few times. CDR3 in DNA: TGTGCCAGCAGCGTAGGAGGTGAGCAGTACTTC. It translates to CASSVGGEQYF. The rearrangement links TRBV9 to TRBJ2-7; D remains ambiguous. Germline V gene lookup returns CDR1 SGDLS and CDR2 YYNGEE. V lost 0 bases and J 7 bases, leaving 5 bases between the germline ends. The CDR3 has 11 residues.

This clone was observed a single time. J is TRBJ1-1 and V is TRBV7-2, with 9 bases that match TRBD1. The length of the CDR3 is 14 residues. Per germline, CDR1 SGHTA and CDR2 FQGNSA. J gave up 6 bases and V 4 bases, and 6 bases lay outside the gene matches. The CDR3 DNA sequence: TGTGCCAGCAGCTACCGTACAGGGGGCGCTGAAGCTTTCTTT. This encodes CASSYRTGGAEAFF.

This chain links TRBV19 with TRBJ2-7; 9 bases agree with TRBD2. From germline, CDR1 is LNHDA and CDR2 SQIVND (reference sequence). The CDR3 sequence is 14 residues long. The V and J ends lost 2 bases and 6 bases, in that order; junction bases with no gene match: 5. The CDR3 DNA follows: TGTGCCAGTAGTATACCTGGAGCGGGAGGCGAGCAGTACTTC. It encodes CASSIPGAGGEQYF.

This chain uses TRBV7-2 with TRBJ1-3; no clear D. Looked up from germline, CDR1 is SGHTA and CDR2 is FQGNSA. This CDR3 region has 14 residues. Trimming removed 1 base from V and 9 bases from J, with 13 bases in between. In DNA form, the CDR3 reads TGTGCCAGCAGCTTAGATAAAGGGCGGGCCACCATATATTTT. Its translation is CASSLDKGRATIYF.

This clone was observed a single time. V usage is TRBV4-1 and J usage is TRBJ1-5; TRBD1 matches 9 bases. CDR1 and CDR2 from the germline V gene are MGHRA and YSYEKL. This CDR3 has 14 residues. V gave up 0 bases and J gave up 9 bases; unmatched junction bases: 3. CDR3 protein: CASSQEGTGSPQHF. CDR3 DNA: TGCGCCAGCAGCCAAGAGGGGACAGGGTCGCCCCAGCATTTT.

This clone was counted between two and nine times. V gene TRBV2 combines with J gene TRBJ2-5; D unresolved. Germline CDR1 is SNHLY and CDR2 is FYNNEI. V dropped 2 bases and J dropped 4 bases, with 8 bases sitting between them. This CDR3 spans 13 amino acids. CDR3 protein: CASSESAAETQYF. The CDR3 coding sequence is TGTGCCAGCAGTGAAAGCGCTGCAGAGACCCAGTACTTC.

The table lists this clone with a count of one. The rearrangement joins TRBV7-9 to TRBJ1-4, with 8 positions matching TRBD1. The CDR3 consists of 14 residues. The J segment lost 10 bases and the V segment lost 5 bases, leaving 9 bases of the junction unmatched. Germline lookup yields CDR1 SEHNR and CDR2 FQNEAQ (reference sequence). The CDR3 reads CASSPSGTGRKLFF. The CDR3 nucleotides read TGTGCCAGCAGCCCGAGCGGGACAGGCCGAAAACTGTTTTTT.

The chain links TRBV7-9 to TRBJ2-7, with a weak D call TRBD1 (6 bases). This CDR3 contains 15 residues. Germline CDR1 SEHNR, CDR2 FQNEAQ (reference sequence). Deletions cut 3 bases from V and 7 bases from J, with 19 bases between. CDR3: CASSLPNRDTGEQYF. The CDR3 DNA sequence: TGTGCCAGCAGCTTGCCTAACCGGGACACAGGAGAGCAGTACTTC.